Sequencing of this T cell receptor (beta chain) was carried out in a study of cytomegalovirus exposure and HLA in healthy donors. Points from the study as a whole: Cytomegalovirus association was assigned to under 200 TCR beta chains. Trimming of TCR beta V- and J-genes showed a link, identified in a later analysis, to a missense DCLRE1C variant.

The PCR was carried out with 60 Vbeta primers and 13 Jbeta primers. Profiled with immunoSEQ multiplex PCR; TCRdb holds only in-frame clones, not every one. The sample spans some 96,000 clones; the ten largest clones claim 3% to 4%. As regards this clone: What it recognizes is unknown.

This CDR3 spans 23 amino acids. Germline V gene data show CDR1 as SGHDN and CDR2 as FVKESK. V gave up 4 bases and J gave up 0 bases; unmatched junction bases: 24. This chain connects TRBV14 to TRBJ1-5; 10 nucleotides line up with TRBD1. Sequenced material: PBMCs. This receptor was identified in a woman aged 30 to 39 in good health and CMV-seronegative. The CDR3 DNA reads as TGTGCCAGCAGCCTATGCCTCCGGACAGGGGGAATACTACCTCTCTATAGCAATCAGCCCCAGCATTTT. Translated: CASSLCLRTGGILPLYSNQPQHF.